This paragraph covers one T cell receptor beta chain sequence. Its antigen is unidentified. The V gene's germline CDR1 is LGHNA and CDR2 YNFKEQ. V gave up 5 bases and J gave up 5 bases, with 13 bases separating them. The CDR3 is 13 amino acids. The entry originates in a study of tumor-infiltrating lymphocytes in localized non-small cell lung cancer. About the study: Resected tumor was paired with non-adjacent uninvolved lung from the same patient. Study-wide results and caveats: Tumors had more T cell infiltration than uninvolved lung, per TCRbeta sequencing and CD3 counts. T-cell fraction did not differ between immunotypes IM1 and IM2. Different pieces of the same tissue went to different assays, confounding technical variation with intratumor heterogeneity.

Assay: immunoSEQ multiplex PCR; the TCRdb copy retains only in-frame clones and omits some. The repertoire holds over 10,000 clones, approximately 66% seen once, with 7% to 8.5% in the top ten. The sample taken for sequencing was lung tumor tissue. This TCR was sampled from a human donor with non-small cell lung cancer. The chain joins TRBV4-2 to TRBJ2-7; TRBD2 is a possible D gene (6 bases). Here the CDR3 DNA reads TGTGCCAGCAGCTCCCGACTAGGGGACGAGCAGTACTTC. It specifies CASSSRLGDEQYF.